This TCR beta chain is drawn from a study of PD-L1 blockade in urothelial cancer. Overall study context: Prior exposure to chemotherapy in patients amounted to 0 to 3 regimens received. Blood was tested 3 weeks (second dose) and 6 weeks into treatment.

The CDR3 loop spans 14 amino acids. V gave up 6 bases and J gave up 6 bases; unmatched junction bases: 8. CDR1 is LNHDA and CDR2 is SQIVND in the germline V gene (reference sequence). Time point: pretreatment peripheral blood. Assay: immunoSEQ multiplex PCR; the TCRdb copy retains only in-frame clones and omits some. The table shows around 130,000 clones, with roughly 83% occurring only once. The genes are TRBV19 and TRBJ2-1; TRBD2 aligns across 7 bases. This TCR was recovered from a man aged 50 to 60 with urothelial cancer. The starting material was PBMCs, obtained around atezolizumab (anti-PD-L1) treatment. The CDR3 spells CASSHPSGTNEQFF. The CDR3 DNA follows: TGTGCCAGTAGCCACCCTAGCGGAACCAATGAGCAGTTCTTC. Together with reference TRBV19 and TRBJ2-1, the CDR3 gives the full variable domain: DGGITQSPKYLFRKEGQNVTLSCEQNLNHDAMYWYRQDPGQGLRLIYYSQIVNDFQKGDIAEGYSVSREKKESFPLTVTSAQKNPTAFYLCASSHPSGTNEQFFGPGTRLTVL.